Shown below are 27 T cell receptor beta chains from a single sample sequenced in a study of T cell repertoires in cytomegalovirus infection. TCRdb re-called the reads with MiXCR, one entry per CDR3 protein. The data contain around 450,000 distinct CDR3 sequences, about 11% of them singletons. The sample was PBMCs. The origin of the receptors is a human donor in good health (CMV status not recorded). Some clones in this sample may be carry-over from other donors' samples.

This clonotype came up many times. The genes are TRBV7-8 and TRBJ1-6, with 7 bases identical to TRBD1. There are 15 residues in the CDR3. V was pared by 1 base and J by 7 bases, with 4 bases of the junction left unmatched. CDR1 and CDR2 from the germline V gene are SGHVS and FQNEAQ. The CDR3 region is CASSLGRDRNSPLHF. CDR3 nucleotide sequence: TGTGCCAGCAGCTTAGGCCGGGACAGAAATTCACCCCTCCACTTT.

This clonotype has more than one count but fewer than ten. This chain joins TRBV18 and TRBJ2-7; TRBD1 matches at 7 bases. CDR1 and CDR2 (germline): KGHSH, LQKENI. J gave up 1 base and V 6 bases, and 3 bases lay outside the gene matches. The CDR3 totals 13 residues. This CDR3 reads CASSMTGSYEQYF. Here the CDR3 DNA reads TGTGCCAGCTCGATGACAGGGTCCTACGAGCAGTACTTC.

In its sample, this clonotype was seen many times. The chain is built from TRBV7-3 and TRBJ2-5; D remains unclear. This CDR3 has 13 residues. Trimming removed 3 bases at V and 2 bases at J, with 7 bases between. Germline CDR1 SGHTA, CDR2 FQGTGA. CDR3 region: CASSLGVQETQYF. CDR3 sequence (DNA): TGTGCCAGCAGCTTGGGTGTGCAAGAGACCCAGTACTTC.

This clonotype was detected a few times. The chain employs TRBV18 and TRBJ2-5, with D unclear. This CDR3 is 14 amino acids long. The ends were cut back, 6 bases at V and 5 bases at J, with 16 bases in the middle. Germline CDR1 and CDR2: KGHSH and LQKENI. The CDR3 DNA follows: TGTGCCAGCTCCCCGGCACGGAGAGAGGAGACCCAGTACTTC. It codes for CASSPARREETQYF. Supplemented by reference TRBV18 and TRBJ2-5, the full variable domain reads NAGVMQNPRHLVRRRGQEARLRCSPMKGHSHVYWYRQLPEEGLKFMVYLQKENIIDESGMPKERFSAEFPKEGPSILRIQQVVRGDSAAYFCASSPARREETQYFGPGTRLLVL.

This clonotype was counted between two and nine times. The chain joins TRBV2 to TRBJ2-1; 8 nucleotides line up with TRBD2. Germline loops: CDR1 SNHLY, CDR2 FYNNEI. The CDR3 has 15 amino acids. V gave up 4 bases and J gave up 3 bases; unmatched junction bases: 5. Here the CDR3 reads CASSVSGVVYNEQFF. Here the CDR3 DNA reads TGTGCCAGCAGTGTTAGCGGGGTGGTCTACAATGAGCAGTTCTTC.

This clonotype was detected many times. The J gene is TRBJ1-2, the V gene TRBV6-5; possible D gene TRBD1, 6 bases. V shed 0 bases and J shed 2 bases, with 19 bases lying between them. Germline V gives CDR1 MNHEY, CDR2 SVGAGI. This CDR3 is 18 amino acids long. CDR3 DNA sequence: TGTGCCAGCAGTTACTCGACACAAACAGGGAAGGAGAACTATGGCTACACCTTC. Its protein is CASSYSTQTGKENYGYTF.

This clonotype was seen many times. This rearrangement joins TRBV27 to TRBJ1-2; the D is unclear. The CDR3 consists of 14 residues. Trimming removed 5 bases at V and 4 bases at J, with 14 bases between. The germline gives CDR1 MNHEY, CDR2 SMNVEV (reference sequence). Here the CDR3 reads CASSQGPIVYGYTF. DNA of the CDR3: TGTGCCAGCAGTCAAGGACCGATCGTCTATGGCTACACCTTC.

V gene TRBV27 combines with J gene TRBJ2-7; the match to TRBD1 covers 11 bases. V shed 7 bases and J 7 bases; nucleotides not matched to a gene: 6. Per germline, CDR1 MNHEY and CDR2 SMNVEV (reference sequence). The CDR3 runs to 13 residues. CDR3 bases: TGTGCCAGCACCGGACAGGGGGCGGGAGAGCAGTACTTC. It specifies CASTGQGAGEQYF.

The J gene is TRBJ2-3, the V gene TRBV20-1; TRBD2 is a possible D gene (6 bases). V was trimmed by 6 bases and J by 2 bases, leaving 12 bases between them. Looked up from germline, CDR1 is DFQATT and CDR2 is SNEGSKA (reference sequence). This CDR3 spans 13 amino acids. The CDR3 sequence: CSAPTRPTDTQYF. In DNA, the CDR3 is TGCAGTGCCCCGACTAGGCCCACAGATACGCAGTATTTT.

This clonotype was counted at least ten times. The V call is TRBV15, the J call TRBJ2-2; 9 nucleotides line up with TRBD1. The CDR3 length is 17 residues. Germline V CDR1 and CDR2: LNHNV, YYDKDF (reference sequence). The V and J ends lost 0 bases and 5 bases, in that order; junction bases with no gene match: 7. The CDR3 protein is CATSRDLGTGWTGELFF. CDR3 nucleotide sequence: TGTGCCACCAGCAGAGATCTTGGGACAGGGTGGACCGGGGAGCTGTTTTTT.

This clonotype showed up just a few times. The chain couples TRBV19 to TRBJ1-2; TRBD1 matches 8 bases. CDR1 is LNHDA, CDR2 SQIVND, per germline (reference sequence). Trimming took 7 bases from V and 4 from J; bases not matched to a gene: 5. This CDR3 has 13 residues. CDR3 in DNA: TGTGCCAGTACGGACAGGGCCCTCTATGGCTACACCTTC. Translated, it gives CASTDRALYGYTF.

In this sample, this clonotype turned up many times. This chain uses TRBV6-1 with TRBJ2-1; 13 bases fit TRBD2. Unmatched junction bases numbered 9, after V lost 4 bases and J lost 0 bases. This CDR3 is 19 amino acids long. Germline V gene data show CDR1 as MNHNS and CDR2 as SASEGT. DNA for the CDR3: TGTGCCAGCAGTGGGGGGGGGACTAGCGGGGCCTACTCCTACAATGAGCAGTTCTTC. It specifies CASSGGGTSGAYSYNEQFF.

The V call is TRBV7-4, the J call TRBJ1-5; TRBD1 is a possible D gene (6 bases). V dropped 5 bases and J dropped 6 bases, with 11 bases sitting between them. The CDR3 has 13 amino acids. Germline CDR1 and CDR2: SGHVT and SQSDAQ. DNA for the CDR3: TGTGCCAGCAGCCCACTGACAGGTCAGCCCCAGCATTTT. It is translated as CASSPLTGQPQHF.

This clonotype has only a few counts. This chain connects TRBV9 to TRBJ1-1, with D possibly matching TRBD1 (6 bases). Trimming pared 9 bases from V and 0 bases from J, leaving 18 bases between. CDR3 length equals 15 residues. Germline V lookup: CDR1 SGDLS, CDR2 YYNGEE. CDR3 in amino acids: CAILTPGHLNTEAFF. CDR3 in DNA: TGTGCCATCCTAACCCCGGGACACCTGAACACTGAAGCTTTCTTT.

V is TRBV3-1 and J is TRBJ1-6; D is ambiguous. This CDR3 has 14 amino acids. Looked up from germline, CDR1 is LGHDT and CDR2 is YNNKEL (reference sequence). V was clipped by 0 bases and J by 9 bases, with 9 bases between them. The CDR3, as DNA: TGTGCCAGCAGCCAAGATCCAACGGGTTCACCCCTCCACTTT. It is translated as CASSQDPTGSPLHF.

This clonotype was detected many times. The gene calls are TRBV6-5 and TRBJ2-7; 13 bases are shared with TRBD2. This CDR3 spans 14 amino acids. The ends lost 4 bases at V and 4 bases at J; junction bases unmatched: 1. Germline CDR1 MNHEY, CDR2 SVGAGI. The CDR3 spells CASSWTSGSYEQYF. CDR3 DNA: TGTGCCAGCAGTTGGACTAGCGGGAGTTACGAGCAGTACTTC.

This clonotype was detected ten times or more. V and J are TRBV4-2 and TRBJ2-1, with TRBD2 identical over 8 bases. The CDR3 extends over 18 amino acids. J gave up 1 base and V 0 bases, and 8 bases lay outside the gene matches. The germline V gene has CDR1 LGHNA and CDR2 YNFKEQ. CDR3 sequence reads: CASSQETSGGGSYNEQFF. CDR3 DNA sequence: TGTGCCAGCAGCCAAGAAACGAGCGGGGGAGGTTCCTACAATGAGCAGTTCTTC.

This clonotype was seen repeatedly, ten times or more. CDR3 amino acids: CSGFLGGTNYGYTF. The CDR3 region has the DNA TGCAGTGGGTTCCTTGGGGGGACTAACTATGGCTACACCTTC. This sequence joins TRBV20-1 and TRBJ1-2; TRBD1 is a possible D gene (5 bases). The CDR3 is 14 amino acids. Germline V gene sequence: CDR1 DFQATT, CDR2 SNEGSKA (reference sequence). Trimming removed 7 bases at V and 0 bases at J, with 15 bases between.

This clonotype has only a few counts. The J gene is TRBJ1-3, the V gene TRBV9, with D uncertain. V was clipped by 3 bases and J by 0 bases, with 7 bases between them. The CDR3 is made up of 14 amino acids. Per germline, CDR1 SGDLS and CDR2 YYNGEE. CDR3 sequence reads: CASSERDSGNTIYF. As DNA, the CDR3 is TGTGCCAGCAGCGAACGGGACTCTGGAAACACCATATATTTT. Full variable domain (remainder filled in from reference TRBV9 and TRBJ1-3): DSGVTQTPKHLITATGQRVTLRCSPRSGDLSVYWYQQSLDQGLQFLIQYYNGEERAKGNILERFSAQQFPDLHSELNLSSLELGDSALYFCASSERDSGNTIYFGEGSWLTVV.

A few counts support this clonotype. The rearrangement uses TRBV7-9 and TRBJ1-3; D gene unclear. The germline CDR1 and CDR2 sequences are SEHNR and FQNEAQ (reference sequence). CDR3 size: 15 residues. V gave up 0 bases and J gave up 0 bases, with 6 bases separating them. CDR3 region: CASSLAGNSGNTIYF. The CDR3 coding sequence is TGTGCCAGCAGCTTAGCGGGTAACTCTGGAAACACCATATATTTT.

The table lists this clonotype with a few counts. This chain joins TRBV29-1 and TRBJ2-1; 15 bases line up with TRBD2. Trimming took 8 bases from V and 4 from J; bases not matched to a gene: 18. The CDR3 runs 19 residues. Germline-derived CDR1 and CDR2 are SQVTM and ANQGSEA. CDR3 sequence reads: CSPLFTGTSGGILYNEQFF. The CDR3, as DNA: TGCAGCCCCCTCTTTACCGGGACTAGCGGGGGGATTTTATACAATGAGCAGTTCTTC.

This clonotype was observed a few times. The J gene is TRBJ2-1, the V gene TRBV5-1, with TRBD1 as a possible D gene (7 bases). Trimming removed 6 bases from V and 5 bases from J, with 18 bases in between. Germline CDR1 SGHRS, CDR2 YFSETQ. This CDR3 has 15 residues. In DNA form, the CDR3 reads TGCGCCAGCACACATAGTTCCAGGGGGGACAATGAGCAGTTCTTC. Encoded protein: CASTHSSRGDNEQFF.

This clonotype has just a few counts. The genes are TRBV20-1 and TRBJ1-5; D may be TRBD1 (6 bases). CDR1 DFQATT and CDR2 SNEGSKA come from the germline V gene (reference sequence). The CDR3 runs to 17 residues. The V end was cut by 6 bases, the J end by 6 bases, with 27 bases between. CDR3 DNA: TGCAGTGCCGCAAAGTTGGGCGAACAGGGAGAGGGTCAGCCCCAGCATTTT. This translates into CSAAKLGEQGEGQPQHF.

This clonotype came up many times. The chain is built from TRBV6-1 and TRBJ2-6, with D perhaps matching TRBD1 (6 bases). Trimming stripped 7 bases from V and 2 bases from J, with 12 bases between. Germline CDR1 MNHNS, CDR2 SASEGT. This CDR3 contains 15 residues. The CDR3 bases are TGTGCCAGCACCCTTAAGGGGGCTGGGGCCAACGTCCTGACTTTC. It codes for CASTLKGAGANVLTF.

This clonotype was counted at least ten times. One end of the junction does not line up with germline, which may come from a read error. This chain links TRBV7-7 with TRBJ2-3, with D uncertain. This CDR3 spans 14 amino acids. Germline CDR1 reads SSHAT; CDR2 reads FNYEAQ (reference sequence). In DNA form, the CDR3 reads TGTGCTAGCAGCCCGTTACCCCTCACAGATACGCAGTATTTT. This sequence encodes CASSPLPLTDTQYF.

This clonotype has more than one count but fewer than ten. The CDR3 here is CASSLALGGLPPYEQYF. The CDR3, as DNA: TGTGCCAGCAGCTTAGCTTTGGGGGGCCTTCCCCCCTACGAGCAGTACTTC. This chain joins TRBV11-2 and TRBJ2-7; D is tentatively TRBD1 or TRBD2 (6 bases each). The CDR3 runs to 17 residues. Germline CDR1 SGHAT, CDR2 FQNNGV. V was clipped by 1 base and J by 2 bases, with 18 bases between them.

The CDR3 sequence is CSAPGLGLNEQFF. In nucleotides, the CDR3 is TGCAGTGCCCCGGGACTAGGCCTCAATGAGCAGTTCTTC. This chain connects TRBV20-1 to TRBJ2-1; 8 positions agree with TRBD2. Germline trimming cut 6 bases from V and 6 bases from J; bases unmatched to any gene: 7. The CDR3 length is 13 residues. Germline V gene lookup returns CDR1 DFQATT and CDR2 SNEGSKA (reference sequence).